The 31 T cell receptor beta chains listed next were all sequenced from one sample in a study of shared clonotypes between healthy human individuals. Using immunoSEQ multiplex PCR, the repertoire was profiled, and TCRdb retains in-frame clones only, with some absent. This table holds about 1.5 million clones, 95% to 99% found once. The sample taken for sequencing was naive CD4+ T cells sorted from blood. Subset in this sample: CD45RA+ positively selected. The source is a man younger than 40 in good health.

This rearrangement joins TRBV5-4 to TRBJ1-2; 9 nucleotides agree with TRBD1. This CDR3 is 18 amino acids long. Germline lookup yields CDR1 SGHNT and CDR2 YYREEE (reference sequence). Trimming cost V 0 bases and J 7 bases; bases outside gene matches: 16. The DNA for the CDR3 is TGTGCCAGCAGCTTGGTCGGCCGGTGGGGACAGGGCACCGTTGGCTACACCTTC. Translating it yields CASSLVGRWGQGTVGYTF.

The chain combines TRBV5-6 with TRBJ1-5, with no clear D. Trimming left V 2 bases short and J 0 bases short, with 12 bases between. The CDR3 is made up of 16 amino acids. Germline CDR1 SGHDT, CDR2 YYEEEE. In DNA form, the CDR3 reads TGTGCCAGCAGCTTATTTCCCGGGAATAGCAATCAGCCCCAGCATTTT. Its protein is CASSLFPGNSNQPQHF.

CDR3 residues: CASSPRTASSYNEQFF. The CDR3, as DNA: TGTGCCAGCAGCCCGCGGACGGCGAGCTCCTACAATGAGCAGTTCTTC. The chain carries TRBV7-9 and TRBJ2-1; no clear D. Germline V CDR1 and CDR2: SEHNR, FQNEAQ (reference sequence). The CDR3 has 16 amino acids. With 5 bases removed from V and 0 bases from J, the gap between germline ends came to 14 bases.

CDR3 bases: TGTGCCAGCAGTTCCGCGGGGTTCCTGTTGAATACGCAGTATTTT. This gives the protein CASSSAGFLLNTQYF. This chain uses TRBV28 with TRBJ2-3; weak D call: TRBD2 (6 bases). This CDR3 has 15 residues. Looked up from germline, CDR1 is MDHEN and CDR2 is SYDVKM. The V end lost 4 bases, the J end lost 7 bases, and 18 bases lay between the germline ends. The entire variable domain, with the rest obtained from reference TRBV28 and TRBJ2-3, is as follows: DVKVTQSSRYLVKRTGEKVFLECVQDMDHENMFWYRQDPGLGLRLIYFSYDVKMKEKGDIPEGYSVSREKKERFSLILESASTNQTSMYLCASSSAGFLLNTQYFGPGTRLTVL.

The V and J genes are TRBV14 and TRBJ2-7; 12 bases match TRBD1. The CDR3 spans 16 residues. The germline CDR1 and CDR2 sequences are SGHDN and FVKESK. Trimming at V came to 6 bases and at J to 3 bases, leaving 9 bases not matched to a gene. The CDR3 protein is CASRPAGTGGFYEQYF. DNA of the CDR3: TGTGCCAGCAGGCCCGCCGGGACAGGGGGCTTCTACGAGCAGTACTTC.

This clone was seen a single time. This sequence joins TRBV18 and TRBJ2-3, with D perhaps matching TRBD1 (6 bases). The length of the CDR3 is 14 residues. CDR1 is KGHSH and CDR2 is LQKENI in the germline V gene. V lost 4 bases and J lost 2, with 10 bases in between. This CDR3 reads CASSRRGDTDTQYF. The DNA for the CDR3 is TGTGCCAGCTCACGCAGGGGCGACACAGATACGCAGTATTTT.

The CDR3 here is CASSLGRGSSDTQYF. The CDR3 DNA reads as TGTGCCAGCAGTTTGGGCAGGGGGTCTTCAGATACGCAGTATTTT. The chain couples TRBV27 to TRBJ2-3; 7 positions match TRBD1. Germline-derived CDR1 and CDR2 are MNHEY and SMNVEV (reference sequence). Trimming took 3 bases from V and 4 from J; bases not matched to a gene: 7. The CDR3 is 15 residues long.

The CDR3 loop reads CASSESGWQYF. CDR3 sequence (DNA): TGCGCCAGCAGTGAGTCAGGATGGCAGTACTTC. This chain uses TRBV10-1 with TRBJ2-7; D unresolved. This CDR3 comprises 11 residues. Per the germline V gene, CDR1 is WNHNN and CDR2 is SYGVQD (reference sequence). Between the trimmed V and J ends, which lost 0 bases and 9 bases, there was a span of 6 bases.

V gene TRBV6-6 combines with J gene TRBJ1-5; D ambiguous. Germline lookup yields CDR1 MNHNY and CDR2 SVGAGI (reference sequence). The V gene lost 5 bases and the J gene lost 6 bases, with 11 bases spanning the gap. CDR3 size: 13 residues. The CDR3 DNA sequence: TGTGCCAGCAGTCAGGAGTCTGGTCAGCCCCAGCATTTT. It specifies CASSQESGQPQHF.

J is TRBJ2-1 and V is TRBV19; 8 positions match TRBD1. Germline V gives CDR1 LNHDA, CDR2 SQIVND (reference sequence). The CDR3 totals 15 residues. J lost 4 bases, V lost 6 bases, and 8 bases had no gene match. In nucleotides, the CDR3 is TGTGCCAGTAGCCTGGGACAGGCGATATACAATGAGCAGTTCTTC. The encoded protein is CASSLGQAIYNEQFF.

The chain links TRBV21-1 to TRBJ1-4; the table's D gene call, TRBD1, was not cross checked with the DNA. TRBV21-1 is shown as a pseudogene. The CDR3 totals 14 residues. CDR3 in amino acids: CASSKLGQVEKLFF. Here the CDR3 DNA reads TGTGCCAGCAGCAAATTGGGACAGGTTGAAAAACTGTTTTTT.

This clone was counted once. The chain has TRBV6-4 and TRBJ2-6; 8 positions agree with TRBD1. The CDR3 covers 14 residues. The germline V gene has CDR1 MRHNA and CDR2 SNTAGT. The J segment lost 1 base and the V segment lost 9 bases, leaving 2 bases of the junction unmatched. The CDR3 sequence is CASGQGSGANVLTF. CDR3 bases: TGTGCCAGTGGACAGGGATCTGGGGCCAACGTCCTGACTTTC.

This rearrangement joins TRBV7-6 to TRBJ2-1; D unresolved. Looked up from germline, CDR1 is SGHVS and CDR2 is FNYEAQ. The V end lost 1 base, the J end lost 4 bases, and 8 bases lay between the germline ends. This CDR3 region has 14 residues. The DNA for the CDR3 is TGTGCCAGCAGCTTAGGGTTAGCTTACAATGAGCAGTTCTTC. This encodes CASSLGLAYNEQFF.

The sample holds one count of this clone. This specimen includes other DNA sequences encoding the same CDR3. The rearrangement uses TRBV15 and TRBJ2-7; 8 bases line up with TRBD1. The CDR3 covers 14 residues. Trimming cost V 1 base and J 4 bases; bases outside gene matches: 3. CDR1 is LNHNV and CDR2 is YYDKDF in the germline V gene (reference sequence). The CDR3 is CATSRAGGGYEQYF. CDR3 DNA: TGTGCCACCAGCAGAGCAGGGGGCGGATACGAGCAGTACTTC.

The J gene is TRBJ2-2, the V gene TRBV7-9; no clear D gene. The germline V gene has CDR1 SEHNR and CDR2 FQNEAQ (reference sequence). Trimming cost V 4 bases and J 6 bases, with 9 bases left between them. This CDR3 comprises 13 residues. CDR3 sequence reads: CASSSLWAGELFF. DNA of the CDR3: TGTGCCAGCAGCTCACTCTGGGCCGGGGAGCTGTTTTTT.

The chain combines TRBV19 with TRBJ1-3; 7 bases fit TRBD1. After removal of 9 bases from V and 4 bases from J, the junction contained 9 bases not matched to a gene. This CDR3 comprises 14 residues. Germline assignment: CDR1 LNHDA and CDR2 SQIVND (reference sequence). CDR3 DNA sequence: TGTGCCAGCGTAACGACAGGGTCAGGAAACACCATATATTTT. Residues: CASVTTGSGNTIYF.

The V gene is TRBV28, the J gene TRBJ2-7; 9 bases line up with TRBD1. J gave up 2 bases and V 7 bases, and 6 bases lay outside the gene matches. The length of the CDR3 is 14 residues. In germline, CDR1 is MDHEN, CDR2 SYDVKM. CDR3 DNA: TGTGCCAGCAACTACGGGACAGGGACCTACGAGCAGTACTTC. It encodes CASNYGTGTYEQYF.

The chain uses TRBV7-9 and TRBJ2-4; 8 bases match TRBD1. CDR3 length equals 12 residues. CDR1 SEHNR and CDR2 FQNEAQ come from the germline V gene (reference sequence). For the CDR3, the DNA is TGTGCTACGGGACAGGACAAAAACATTCAGTACTTC. It translates to CATGQDKNIQYF.

The V gene is TRBV7-2, the J gene TRBJ2-7; D possibly corresponds to TRBD2 (6 bases). V was shortened by 1 base and J by 3 bases, with 10 bases between the two germline ends. The V gene's germline CDR1 is SGHTA and CDR2 FQGNSA. This CDR3 is built from 14 residues. CDR3 loop: CASSLERGYYEQYF. The CDR3 nucleotides are TGTGCCAGCAGCTTAGAACGGGGGTACTACGAGCAGTACTTC.

The chain combines TRBV7-9 with TRBJ2-5; 7 bases align to TRBD2. The CDR3 is made up of 17 amino acids. The V gene's germline CDR1 is SEHNR and CDR2 FQNEAQ (reference sequence). Trimming at V came to 1 base and at J to 5 bases, leaving 13 bases not matched to a gene. The CDR3 sequence: CASSLGGISGGRETQYF. The CDR3 bases are TGTGCCAGCAGCTTAGGGGGGATTTCGGGAGGCCGGGAGACCCAGTACTTC.

The V gene is TRBV7-2, the J gene TRBJ1-1; maybe TRBD1 (5 bases). This CDR3 has 14 amino acids. Trimming took off 3 bases at V and 0 bases at J, with 8 bases between the two ends. Germline CDR1 reads SGHTA; CDR2 reads FQGNSA. The CDR3, as DNA: TGTGCCAGCAGCTTTGGGACGCTGAACACTGAAGCTTTCTTT. Translated, it gives CASSFGTLNTEAFF.

The chain links TRBV7-8 to TRBJ1-1; TRBD1 agrees at 9 bases. Germline assignment: CDR1 SGHVS and CDR2 FQNEAQ. The J segment lost 5 bases and the V segment lost 4 bases, leaving 14 bases of the junction unmatched. This CDR3 region has 17 residues. DNA for the CDR3: TGTGCCAGCAGCTCAAAATCTCCGGGACAGGGAAATACTGAAGCTTTCTTT. Translation: CASSSKSPGQGNTEAFF.

With regard to this clone: The same CDR3 arises from other DNA sequences in this sample as well. The chain uses TRBV2 and TRBJ2-7, with 9 positions matching TRBD2. The CDR3 extends over 15 amino acids. Germline V gene sequence: CDR1 SNHLY, CDR2 FYNNEI. J was trimmed by 1 base and V by 1 base; bases with no gene match: 2. Here the CDR3 DNA reads TGTGCCAGCAGTGAAGTAGCGGGAGTTTCCTACGAGCAGTACTTC. It is translated as CASSEVAGVSYEQYF.

The chain recombines TRBV28 with TRBJ2-7; D may be TRBD1 (6 bases). CDR1 and CDR2 from the germline V gene are MDHEN and SYDVKM. The CDR3 spans 12 residues. Between the trimmed V and J ends, which lost 6 bases and 5 bases, there was a span of 11 bases. The CDR3, as DNA: TGTGCCAGCAGCCTACAGGGCCACGAGCAGTACTTC. Its protein product is CASSLQGHEQYF.

This clone was picked up one time. Other DNA sequences in this specimen translate into the identical CDR3. This sequence joins TRBV18 and TRBJ1-1; 9 positions agree with TRBD1. Germline CDR1 reads KGHSH; CDR2 reads LQKENI. CDR3 size: 13 residues. The ends lost 4 bases at V and 5 bases at J; junction bases unmatched: 2. CDR3 sequence reads: CASSRTGDTEAFF. CDR3 in DNA: TGTGCCAGCTCACGGACAGGGGATACTGAAGCTTTCTTT.

Points on this clone: The same CDR3 also results from other DNA sequences found in this sample. The J gene is TRBJ1-1, the V gene TRBV7-9; D remains ambiguous. The ends were cut back, 4 bases at V and 2 bases at J, with 8 bases in the middle. The CDR3 runs to 13 residues. Germline V CDR1 and CDR2: SEHNR, FQNEAQ (reference sequence). CDR3 loop: CASSSQANTEAFF. The CDR3 DNA sequence: TGTGCCAGCAGCTCTCAGGCTAACACTGAAGCTTTCTTT.

The CDR3 nucleotides are TGTGCCACCAGTTCTACGACTTATGGCTACACCTTC. Amino acid sequence: CATSSTTYGYTF. This chain joins TRBV15 and TRBJ1-2; D not resolved. The V end was cut by 6 bases, the J end by 5 bases, with 10 bases between. This CDR3 has 12 amino acids. Germline V lookup: CDR1 LNHNV, CDR2 YYDKDF (reference sequence).

The V call is TRBV5-1, the J call TRBJ1-2, with a tentative D call TRBD1 (5 bases). Trimming took off 3 bases at V and 3 bases at J, with 9 bases between the two ends. This CDR3 contains 13 residues. Germline loops: CDR1 SGHRS, CDR2 YFSETQ. Here the CDR3 DNA reads TGCGCCAGCAGCTCGGGGGTGGACTATGGCTACACCTTC. This gives the protein CASSSGVDYGYTF.

The chain uses TRBV9 and TRBJ2-1, with D unresolved. The V end was cut by 0 bases, the J end by 3 bases, with 10 bases between. The CDR3 has 15 amino acids. CDR1 SGDLS and CDR2 YYNGEE come from the germline V gene. The CDR3 loop is CASSVGGSHYNEQFF. DNA for the CDR3: TGTGCCAGCAGCGTAGGAGGATCTCACTACAATGAGCAGTTCTTC. The full variable domain, rest sourced from reference TRBV9 and TRBJ2-1, is DSGVTQTPKHLITATGQRVTLRCSPRSGDLSVYWYQQSLDQGLQFLIQYYNGEERAKGNILERFSAQQFPDLHSELNLSSLELGDSALYFCASSVGGSHYNEQFFGPGTRLTVL.

The chain employs TRBV7-9 and TRBJ2-1; 7 nucleotides align to TRBD2. The trim removed 2 bases at V and 6 bases at J, leaving 7 bases unmatched. CDR1 SEHNR and CDR2 FQNEAQ come from the germline V gene (reference sequence). The CDR3 is 15 amino acids. CDR3 DNA sequence: TGTGCCAGCAGCTTATCGGCTAGCGGCGGCAATGAGCAGTTCTTC. The encoded protein is CASSLSASGGNEQFF.

The chain joins TRBV4-3 to TRBJ2-7; 7 bases are a match to TRBD2. This CDR3 has 15 amino acids. The trim removed 1 base at V and 0 bases at J, leaving 3 bases unmatched. Germline CDR1 is LGHNA and CDR2 is YSLEER. CDR3 in DNA: TGCGCCAGCAGCCAAGGACTAGCCATCTCCTACGAGCAGTACTTC. Residues: CASSQGLAISYEQYF.